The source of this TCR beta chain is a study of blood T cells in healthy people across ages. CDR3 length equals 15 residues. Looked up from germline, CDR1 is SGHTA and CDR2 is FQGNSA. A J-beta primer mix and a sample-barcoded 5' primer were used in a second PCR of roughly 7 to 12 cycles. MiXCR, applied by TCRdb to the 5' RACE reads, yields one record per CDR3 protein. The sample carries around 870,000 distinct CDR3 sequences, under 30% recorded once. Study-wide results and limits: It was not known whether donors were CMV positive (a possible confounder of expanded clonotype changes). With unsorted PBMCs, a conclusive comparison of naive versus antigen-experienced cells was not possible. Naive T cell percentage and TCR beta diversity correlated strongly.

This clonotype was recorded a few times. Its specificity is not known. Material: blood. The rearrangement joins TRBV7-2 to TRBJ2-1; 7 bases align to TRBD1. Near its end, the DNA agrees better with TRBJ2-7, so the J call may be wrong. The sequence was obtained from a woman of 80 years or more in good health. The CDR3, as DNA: TGTGCCAGCAGCGCAGCCGGGACAGAGTACAATGAGCAGTACTTC. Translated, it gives CASSAAGTEYNEQYF.